Presented here are 7 T cell receptor beta chains from one specimen sequenced in a study of identifying expanded T cells in peripheral blood. Produced via immunoSEQ multiplex PCR; TCRdb's table is partial and in-frame only. The sample lists around 100,000 clones, around 89% occurring once. The sample comprised blood. These receptor sequences come from a person between 18 and 69 years old in good health.

This clone appeared once. This chain connects TRBV15 to TRBJ2-5; TRBD1 matches at 8 bases. The CDR3 has 15 amino acids. Looked up from germline, CDR1 is LNHNV and CDR2 is YYDKDF (reference sequence). V gave up 6 bases and J gave up 5 bases; unmatched junction bases: 11. CDR3 bases: TGTGCCACCAGTGGAGACAGGGGATATGGGGAGACCCAGTACTTC. Its translation is CATSGDRGYGETQYF.

This chain joins TRBV7-9 and TRBJ1-2; unclear D gene. V was trimmed by 5 bases and J by 4 bases, leaving 8 bases between them. There are 12 residues in the CDR3. Germline assignment: CDR1 SEHNR and CDR2 FQNEAQ (reference sequence). CDR3 region: CASSPDPYGYTF. The CDR3 DNA reads TGTGCCAGCAGCCCAGACCCCTATGGCTACACCTTC. The variable domain in full, completed from reference TRBV7-9 and TRBJ1-2, reads DTGVSQNPRHKITKRGQNVTFRCDPISEHNRLYWYRQTLGQGPEFLTYFQNEAQLEKSRLLSDRFSAERPKGSFSTLEIQRTEQGDSAMYLCASSPDPYGYTFGSGTRLTVV.

This clone was observed a few times. This chain uses TRBV4-3 with TRBJ2-5; D is ambiguous. The V and J ends lost 0 bases and 3 bases respectively, with 5 bases between them. The CDR3 consists of 13 residues. CDR1 LGHNA and CDR2 YSLEER come from the germline V gene. This chain's CDR3 is CASSQDMEETQYF. The CDR3 DNA reads as TGCGCCAGCAGCCAAGATATGGAAGAGACCCAGTACTTC.

The CDR3 here is CASSLNPGTGGPSSAYYGYTF. DNA of the CDR3: TGCGCCAGCAGCTTGAACCCCGGGACAGGGGGCCCGTCGTCGGCTTACTATGGCTACACCTTC. This chain connects TRBV5-1 to TRBJ1-2, with TRBD1 matching 12 bases. The V gene end was trimmed by 1 base and the J gene end by 3 bases; junction bases not matched to a gene: 19. This CDR3 has 21 residues. Germline lookup yields CDR1 SGHRS and CDR2 YFSETQ.

CDR3 sequence (DNA): TGTGCCAGCGCCTGGGTCTCTGGGGCCAACGTCCTGACTTTC. Its protein product is CASAWVSGANVLTF. V and J are TRBV18 and TRBJ2-6, with D uncertain. The CDR3 loop spans 14 amino acids. V gave up 8 bases and J gave up 0 bases, with 8 bases separating them. CDR1 and CDR2 from the germline V gene are KGHSH and LQKENI.

The chain joins TRBV19 to TRBJ2-3, with 7 nucleotides matching TRBD2. CDR1 is LNHDA, CDR2 SQIVND, per germline (reference sequence). V lost 3 bases, J lost 3 bases, and 9 bases stayed unmatched. There are 16 residues in the CDR3. In DNA, the CDR3 is TGTGCCAGTAGTATGGGCGGGCGGGGGAAAACAGATACGCAGTATTTT. Encoded protein: CASSMGGRGKTDTQYF.

The chain links TRBV27 to TRBJ2-7; D may be TRBD1 (5 bases). V gave up 8 bases and J gave up 2 bases, with 13 bases separating them. CDR3 size: 13 residues. The V gene's germline CDR1 is MNHEY and CDR2 SMNVEV (reference sequence). Here the CDR3 reads CASSSSTAYEQYF. DNA for the CDR3: TGTGCCAGCTCTTCCTCGACAGCCTACGAGCAGTACTTC.